This entry lists 14 T cell receptor beta chains sequenced from one sample in a study of shared clonotypes between healthy human individuals. The protocol was immunoSEQ multiplex PCR, while the TCRdb copy is restricted to in-frame clones and leaves out a portion. The data show approximately 1.5 million clones, approximately 98.5% seen once. The material sequenced was naive CD4+ T cells sorted from blood. As to subset: CD45RA+ positively selected. All receptors come from a young man in good health.

This clone was counted a single time. V and J are TRBV5-6 and TRBJ2-7, with 9 bases aligning to TRBD2. Losses at the gene ends were 4 bases for V and 5 bases for J; bases not matched to a gene: 13. The CDR3 is made up of 16 amino acids. The germline V gene encodes CDR1 SGHDT and CDR2 YYEEEE. In DNA, the CDR3 is TGTGCCAGCAGCCCTGGAGGCGGACTAGCGACCGACGAGCAGTACTTC. This encodes CASSPGGGLATDEQYF. The full variable domain, completed using reference TRBV5-6 and TRBJ2-7, is DAGVTQSPTHLIKTRGQQVTLRCSPKSGHDTVSWYQQALGQGPQFIFQYYEEEERQRGNFPDRFSGHQFPNYSSELNVNALLLGDSALYLCASSPGGGLATDEQYFGPGTRLTVT.

The J gene is TRBJ2-3, the V gene TRBV30, with 10 bases matching TRBD2. The junction had 5 bases not matched to a gene; V was cut back by 2 bases and J by 0 bases. This CDR3 contains 16 residues. CDR1 is GTSNPN and CDR2 is SVGIG in the germline V gene (reference sequence). CDR3 DNA sequence: TGTGCCTGGAGTTCTAAACTAGCGGGGAGCACAGATACGCAGTATTTT. Translation gives CAWSSKLAGSTDTQYF.

The rearrangement joins TRBV2 to TRBJ1-5; unclear D gene. Trimming stripped 8 bases from V and 9 bases from J, with 11 bases between. Germline V gene sequence: CDR1 SNHLY, CDR2 FYNNEI. CDR3 size: 11 residues. DNA of the CDR3: TGTGCCAGCGGGAGTGAGGGGCCCCAGCATTTT. Amino acid sequence: CASGSEGPQHF. Together with reference TRBV2 and TRBJ1-5, the CDR3 gives the full variable domain: EPEVTQTPSHQVTQMGQEVILRCVPISNHLYFYWYRQILGQKVEFLVSFYNNEISEKSEIFDDQFSVERPDGSNFTLKIRSTKLEDSAMYFCASGSEGPQHFGDGTRLSIL.

The genes are TRBV5-1 and TRBJ1-5; TRBD1 agrees at 7 bases. CDR3 length: 16 amino acids. Per the germline V gene, CDR1 is SGHRS and CDR2 is YFSETQ. The trim removed 5 bases at V and 3 bases at J, leaving 11 bases unmatched. CDR3 in DNA: TGCGCCAGCAGTATATCCGGGGACAGTCACAATCAGCCCCAGCATTTT. Amino acids: CASSISGDSHNQPQHF.

The rearrangement joins TRBV6-1 to TRBJ2-7, with 11 bases fitting TRBD2. Trimming removed 10 bases from V and 6 bases from J; junction bases left unmatched: 2. In germline, CDR1 is MNHNS, CDR2 SASEGT. This CDR3 region has 11 residues. The CDR3 DNA reads as TGTGCCACCGGACTAGCGGGCGAGCAGTACTTC. Residues: CATGLAGEQYF.

For the CDR3, the DNA is TGTGCCATCAGTGTCACTAGCGGACCTCCCTACAATGAGCAGTTCTTC. Its translation: CAISVTSGPPYNEQFF. This sequence joins TRBV10-3 and TRBJ2-1, with 8 bases lining up with TRBD2. J gave up 2 bases and V 4 bases, and 7 bases lay outside the gene matches. This CDR3 is 16 amino acids long. CDR1 is ENHRY and CDR2 is SYGVKD in the germline V gene.

This chain links TRBV29-1 with TRBJ1-2; D is perhaps TRBD1 (5 bases). Looked up from germline, CDR1 is SQVTM and CDR2 is ANQGSEA. The germline V and J ends were trimmed by 7 bases and 6 bases, with 21 bases remaining between them. The CDR3 sequence is 14 residues long. This CDR3 reads CSATQGSGDHGYTF. CDR3 nucleotide sequence: TGCAGCGCCACCCAAGGCTCCGGGGACCATGGCTACACCTTC. The full variable domain, its missing parts supplied by reference TRBV29-1 and TRBJ1-2, is SAVISQKPSRDICQRGTSLTIQCQVDSQVTMMFWYRQQPGQSLTLIATANQGSEATYESGFVIDKFPISRPNLTFSTLTVSNMSPEDSSIYLCSATQGSGDHGYTFGSGTRLTVV.

This chain joins TRBV6-1 and TRBJ2-7, with TRBD2 identical over 8 bases. J gave up 2 bases and V 6 bases, and 3 bases lay outside the gene matches. Germline V gene lookup returns CDR1 MNHNS and CDR2 SASEGT. This CDR3 contains 13 residues. The DNA of the CDR3 is TGTGCCAGCAGGCAGACTAGCGCCTACGAGCAGTACTTC. Translating gives CASRQTSAYEQYF.

This chain uses TRBV10-2 with TRBJ1-2; D remains unclear. The V gene's germline CDR1 is WSHSY and CDR2 SAAADI. Trimming removed 0 bases at V and 8 bases at J, with 13 bases between. CDR3 length: 14 residues. Here the CDR3 reads CASSESIGRRGYTF. As DNA, the CDR3 is TGCGCCAGCAGTGAGTCGATAGGTCGGAGGGGCTACACCTTC.

On this clone itself: Distinct nucleotide sequences in the sample also encode this CDR3. V gene TRBV7-2 combines with J gene TRBJ2-1; D is perhaps TRBD1 (6 bases). The V gene lost 3 bases and the J gene lost 1 base, with 10 bases spanning the gap. Per the germline V gene, CDR1 is SGHTA and CDR2 is FQGNSA. The CDR3 contains 15 residues. In DNA form, the CDR3 reads TGTGCCAGCAGCTTGGCACAGGGATCCTACAATGAGCAGTTCTTC. Residues: CASSLAQGSYNEQFF.

This chain connects TRBV19 to TRBJ2-3, with a possible D match to TRBD2 (5 bases). CDR1 LNHDA and CDR2 SQIVND come from the germline V gene (reference sequence). The CDR3 sequence is 14 residues long. The V end lost 1 base, the J end lost 4 bases, and 9 bases lay between the germline ends. CDR3: CASSIVSSADTQYF. The CDR3 nucleotides are TGTGCCAGTAGTATAGTCAGTAGCGCAGATACGCAGTATTTT.

Turning to this clone: Other DNA sequences in this specimen translate into the identical CDR3. The CDR3 DNA is TGTGCCAGCAGCTTAGACCGCTCCAATGAGCAGTTCTTC. Translating it yields CASSLDRSNEQFF. The rearrangement links TRBV11-3 to TRBJ2-1; no clear D. From germline, CDR1 is SGHNT and CDR2 YENEEA. The CDR3 has 13 amino acids. V lost 0 bases, J lost 6 bases, and 6 bases lay in between. Drawing the rest from reference TRBV11-3 and TRBJ2-1, the complete variable domain is EAGVVQSPRYKIIEKKQPVAFWCNPISGHNTLYWYLQNLGQGPELLIRYENEEAVDDSQLPKDRFSAERLKGVDSTLKIQPAELGDSAVYLCASSLDRSNEQFFGPGTRLTVL.

This clone was seen just once. The chain recombines TRBV28 with TRBJ1-1, with unresolved D. The CDR3 runs 13 residues. The ends were cut back, 6 bases at V and 1 base at J, with 9 bases in the middle. CDR1 and CDR2 (germline): MDHEN, SYDVKM. CDR3 sequence: CASREPGNTEAFF. The CDR3 region has the DNA TGTGCCAGCAGAGAACCGGGGAACACTGAAGCTTTCTTT.

This chain joins TRBV7-2 and TRBJ2-1, with D perhaps matching TRBD1 or TRBD2 (6 bases each). CDR1 and CDR2 (germline): SGHTA, FQGNSA. V was clipped by 5 bases and J by 5 bases, with 19 bases between them. The CDR3 loop spans 16 amino acids. CDR3 loop: CASSRVGGGLDNEQFF. CDR3 bases: TGTGCCAGCAGCCGGGTAGGGGGAGGCTTAGACAATGAGCAGTTCTTC.